This T cell receptor beta chain derives from a study of T cell responses to AZD1222 COVID-19 vaccine. The germline CDR1 and CDR2 sequences are MNHEY and SVGAGI. Trimming took off 2 bases at V and 1 base at J, with 11 bases between the two ends. CDR3 length: 15 residues. Clones were sequenced by immunoSEQ multiplex PCR, and TCRdb holds only the in-frame ones, with some missing. The sample lists more than 120,000 clones; roughly 91% were seen once. The J gene is TRBJ1-1, the V gene TRBV6-5; D gene ambiguous. The specimen comprised peripheral blood, sampled on day 0 of AZD1222 vaccination. The source of this sequence is an adult in good health. The CDR3: CASSYEYGSNTEAFF. DNA of the CDR3: TGTGCCAGCAGTTACGAATATGGTTCGAACACTGAAGCTTTCTTT.